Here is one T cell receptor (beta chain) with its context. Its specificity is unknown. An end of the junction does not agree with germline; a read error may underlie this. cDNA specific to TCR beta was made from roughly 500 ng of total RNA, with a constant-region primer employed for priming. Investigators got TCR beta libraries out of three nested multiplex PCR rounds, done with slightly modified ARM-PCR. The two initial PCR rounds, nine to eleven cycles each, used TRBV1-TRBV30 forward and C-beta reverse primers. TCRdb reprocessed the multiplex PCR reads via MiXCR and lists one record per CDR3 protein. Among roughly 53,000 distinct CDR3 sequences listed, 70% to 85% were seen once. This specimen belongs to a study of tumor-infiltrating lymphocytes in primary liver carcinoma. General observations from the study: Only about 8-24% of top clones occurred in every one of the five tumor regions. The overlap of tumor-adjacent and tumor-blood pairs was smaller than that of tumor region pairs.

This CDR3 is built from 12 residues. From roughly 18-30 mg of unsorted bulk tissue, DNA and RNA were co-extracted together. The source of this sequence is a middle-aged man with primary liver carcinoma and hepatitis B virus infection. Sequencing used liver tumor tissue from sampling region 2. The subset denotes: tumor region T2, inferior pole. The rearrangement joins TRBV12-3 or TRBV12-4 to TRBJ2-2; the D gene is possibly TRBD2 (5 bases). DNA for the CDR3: TGTGCCAGCAGTCGTAGGCCCTGGGAGCTGTTATTT. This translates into CASSRRPWELLF.